This TCR beta chain emerged from a study of cytomegalovirus exposure and HLA in healthy donors. Study observations and caveats: Productive status was seen about 90% or about 30% of the time for most TCR beta V segments in an earlier analysis. Later on, analysis showed that most CMV-associated TCR beta chains appeared to be HLA-restricted.

The table lists this clone with a count of one. Its antigen is not identified. The CDR3 has 14 amino acids. Deletions cut 7 bases from V and 6 bases from J, with 18 bases between. Looked up from germline, CDR1 is LNHDA and CDR2 is SQIVND (reference sequence). Amplification used 60 Vbeta primers and 13 Jbeta primers. Profiled with immunoSEQ multiplex PCR; TCRdb holds only in-frame clones, not every one. The profile shows approximately 150,000 clones, 80% to 90% of them singletons. These donors counted as nominally healthy when sampled, but unrecorded immune exposures were likely. Sequences were obtained from PBMCs. The source of this sequence is a woman between 45 and 65 years old in good health and CMV-seronegative. The chain joins TRBV19 to TRBJ1-1, with D unresolved. CDR3 residues: CASTDFTGDSEAFF. The DNA for the CDR3 is TGTGCCAGTACCGACTTTACGGGAGACTCTGAAGCTTTCTTT. Full variable domain (remainder filled in from reference TRBV19 and TRBJ1-1): DGGITQSPKYLFRKEGQNVTLSCEQNLNHDAMYWYRQDPGQGLRLIYYSQIVNDFQKGDIAEGYSVSREKKESFPLTVTSAQKNPTAFYLCASTDFTGDSEAFFGQGTRLTVV.